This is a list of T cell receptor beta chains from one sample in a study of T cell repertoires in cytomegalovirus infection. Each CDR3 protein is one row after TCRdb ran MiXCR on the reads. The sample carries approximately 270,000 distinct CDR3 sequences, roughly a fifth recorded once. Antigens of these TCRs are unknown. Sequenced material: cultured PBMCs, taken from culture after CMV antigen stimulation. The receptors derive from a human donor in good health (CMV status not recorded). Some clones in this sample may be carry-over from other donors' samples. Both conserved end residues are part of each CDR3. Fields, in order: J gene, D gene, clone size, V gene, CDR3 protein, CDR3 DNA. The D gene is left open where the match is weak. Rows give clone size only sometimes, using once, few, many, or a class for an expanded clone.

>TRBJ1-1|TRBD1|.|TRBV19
CASSMRPGQGLPEAFF
TGTGCCAGTAGTATGAGACCGGGACAGGGGTTGCCGGAAGCTTTCTTT
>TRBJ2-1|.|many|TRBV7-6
CASSRRTDNEQFF
TGTGCCAGCAGCCGGCGGACGGACAATGAGCAGTTCTTC
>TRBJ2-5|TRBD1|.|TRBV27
CASSLTRDRGRSETQYF
TGTGCCAGCAGCCTAACCAGAGACAGGGGGCGTTCAGAGACCCAGTACTTC
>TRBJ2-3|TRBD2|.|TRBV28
CASSAGRGGGTDTQYF
TGTGCCAGCAGCGCCGGGAGGGGGGGCGGCACAGATACGCAGTATTTT
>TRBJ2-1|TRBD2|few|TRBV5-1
CASNGLAGAGEQFF
TGCGCCAGCAACGGACTAGCGGGAGCAGGCGAGCAGTTCTTC
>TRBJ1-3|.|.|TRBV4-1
CASSQDRTGSGNTIYF
TGCGCCAGCAGCCAAGACCGGACGGGCAGTGGAAACACCATATATTTT
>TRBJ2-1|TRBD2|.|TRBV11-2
CASSLSGAYNEQFF
TGTGCCAGCAGCTTGAGCGGGGCGTACAATGAGCAGTTCTTC
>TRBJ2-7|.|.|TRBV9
CASSVEQGVYEQYF
TGTGCCAGCAGCGTAGAACAGGGTGTGTACGAGCAGTACTTC
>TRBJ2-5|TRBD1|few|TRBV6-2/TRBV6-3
CASNVRGRGETQYF
TGTGCCAGCAACGTCAGGGGGCGCGGGGAGACCCAGTACTTC
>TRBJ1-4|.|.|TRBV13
CASSPWGGAGEKLFF
TGTGCCAGCAGCCCCTGGGGGGGGGCTGGTGAAAAACTGTTTTTT
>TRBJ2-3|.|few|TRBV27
CASSFFPDLHTQYF
TGTGCCAGCAGTTTCTTCCCAGACCTACATACGCAGTATTTT
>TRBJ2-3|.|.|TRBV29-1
CSVVGQNTDTQYF
TGCAGCGTTGTCGGACAGAACACAGATACGCAGTATTTT
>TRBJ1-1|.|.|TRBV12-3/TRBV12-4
CASGGLRAFF
TGTGCCAGCGGAGGCCTTAGAGCTTTCTTT
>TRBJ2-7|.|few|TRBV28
CASSWGFGGALGEQYF
TGTGCCAGCAGTTGGGGATTCGGGGGAGCCTTGGGGGAGCAGTACTTC
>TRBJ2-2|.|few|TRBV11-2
CASSSQGSNTGELFF
TGTGCCAGCAGCTCCCAGGGTTCGAACACCGGGGAGCTGTTTTTT
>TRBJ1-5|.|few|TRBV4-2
CASSQEGTARGQPQHF
TGTGCCAGCAGCCAAGAAGGGACGGCGCGCGGTCAGCCCCAGCATTTT
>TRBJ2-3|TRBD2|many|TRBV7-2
CASSLIAGGMRGTQYF
TGTGCCAGCAGCTTGATAGCGGGAGGGATGCGTGGTACGCAGTATTTT
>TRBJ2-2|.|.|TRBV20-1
CSAERGTTNTGELFF
TGCAGTGCTGAGAGGGGGACTACGAACACCGGGGAGCTGTTTTTT
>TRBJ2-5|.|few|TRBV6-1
CASSEAGLGLETQYF
TGTGCCAGCAGTGAAGCGGGGCTAGGGTTGGAGACCCAGTACTTC
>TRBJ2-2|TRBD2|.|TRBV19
CASSLPGLAGITGELFF
TGTGCCAGTAGTCTTCCGGGACTAGCGGGGATCACCGGGGAGCTGTTTTTT
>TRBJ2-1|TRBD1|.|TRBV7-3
CASSLLGTGGYDEQFF
TGTGCCAGCAGCTTACTAGGGACAGGGGGCTATGATGAGCAGTTCTTC
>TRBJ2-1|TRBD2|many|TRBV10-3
CAISVGTSGSNEQFF
TGTGCCATCAGTGTTGGGACTAGCGGGAGTAATGAGCAGTTCTTC
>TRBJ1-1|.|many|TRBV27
CASSWSWNTEAFF
TGTGCCAGCAGTTGGTCATGGAACACTGAAGCTTTCTTT
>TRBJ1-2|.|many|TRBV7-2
CASSLRRGVRYTF
TGTGCCAGCAGCCTACGTCGCGGAGTCCGCTACACCTTC
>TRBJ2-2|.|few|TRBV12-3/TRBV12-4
CASSFLGAGELFF
TGTGCCAGCAGTTTTTTGGGGGCCGGGGAGCTGTTTTTT
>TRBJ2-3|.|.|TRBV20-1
CSARDPWTMGAEGTDTQYF
TGCAGTGCTAGAGATCCTTGGACGATGGGAGCTGAGGGCACAGATACGCAGTATTTT
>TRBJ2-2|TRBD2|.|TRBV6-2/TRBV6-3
CASSYPLAGGGELFF
TGTGCCAGCAGTTACCCCCTAGCGGGAGGCGGGGAGCTGTTTTTT
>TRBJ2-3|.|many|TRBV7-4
CASSLCGTADTQYF
TGTGCCAGCAGCTTATGCGGGACGGCAGATACGCAGTATTTT
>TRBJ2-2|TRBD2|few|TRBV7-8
CASRGREDTGELFF
TGTGCCAGCAGAGGGAGGGAGGACACCGGGGAGCTGTTTTTT
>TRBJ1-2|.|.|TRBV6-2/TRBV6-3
CASSFSENYGYTF
TGTGCCAGCAGTTTTTCAGAGAACTATGGCTACACCTTC
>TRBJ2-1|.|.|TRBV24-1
CATSDPTLRGPHHEQFF
TGTGCCACCAGTGACCCGACGTTGAGGGGACCGCACCATGAGCAGTTCTTC
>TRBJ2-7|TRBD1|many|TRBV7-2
CASSSGQGVSYEQYF
TGTGCCAGCAGCTCGGGACAGGGTGTTTCCTACGAGCAGTACTTC
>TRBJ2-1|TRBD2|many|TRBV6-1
CASSDRLAGAYNEQFF
TGTGCCAGCAGTGACCGACTAGCGGGAGCCTACAATGAGCAGTTCTTC
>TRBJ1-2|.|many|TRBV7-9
CASSLALQTKNYGYTF
TGTGCCAGCAGCTTAGCTCTCCAGACAAAGAACTATGGCTACACCTTC
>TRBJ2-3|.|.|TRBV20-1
CSARPGFSADTQYF
TGCAGTGCTAGACCCGGGTTTTCGGCAGATACGCAGTATTTT
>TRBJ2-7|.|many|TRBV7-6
CASSAGGYEQYF
TGTGCCAGCAGCGCCGGTGGGTACGAGCAGTACTTC
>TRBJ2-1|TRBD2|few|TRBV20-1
CSAPRGGPRNEQFF
TGCAGTGCCCCTCGGGGAGGGCCTAGGAATGAGCAGTTCTTC
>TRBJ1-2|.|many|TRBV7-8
CASSLGPGDGYTF
TGTGCCAGCAGCCTGGGGCCTGGGGATGGCTACACCTTC
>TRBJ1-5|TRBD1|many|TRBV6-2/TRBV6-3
CASSYSYRGRGQPQHF
TGTGCCAGCAGTTACTCCTACAGGGGGCGCGGGCAGCCCCAGCATTTT
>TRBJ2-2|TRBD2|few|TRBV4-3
CASSQEAGIGPGELFF
TGCGCCAGCAGCCAAGAAGCGGGAATCGGTCCCGGGGAGCTGTTTTTT
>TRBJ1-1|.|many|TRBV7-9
CASSLVISLEAFF
TGTGCCAGCAGCTTAGTTATCAGCCTCGAAGCTTTCTTT